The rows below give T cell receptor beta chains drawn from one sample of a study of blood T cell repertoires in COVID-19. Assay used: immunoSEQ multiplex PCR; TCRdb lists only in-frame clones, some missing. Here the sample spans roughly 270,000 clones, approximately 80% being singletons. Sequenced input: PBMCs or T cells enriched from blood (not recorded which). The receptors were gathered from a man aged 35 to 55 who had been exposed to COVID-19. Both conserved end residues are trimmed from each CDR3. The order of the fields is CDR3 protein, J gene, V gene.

ASNKIQGGTEAF TRBJ1-1 TRBV7-9
ASRGAGGSTDTQY TRBJ2-3 TRBV6-5
AGSGGGYMNTEAF TRBJ1-1 TRBV30
ATSDRGSGSQSTDTQY TRBJ2-3 TRBV24-1
ASSSEGYEQY TRBJ2-7 TRBV6-5
ASNPGQANKNTEAF TRBJ1-1 TRBV7-9
ASSRSWTGLPYEQY TRBJ2-7 TRBV11-3
ASMDQAHRTNSPLH TRBJ1-6 TRBV10-2
ASSAQTGIYVYGYT TRBJ1-2 TRBV7-6
ATSDLRRQGGTGELF TRBJ2-2 TRBV24-1
ASSPETGRTNEKLF TRBJ1-4 TRBV7-2
ASSEVAEAAQY TRBJ2-5 TRBV2
ASSQTLSSGRGNEQF TRBJ2-1 TRBV14
ASSFFLWNTEAF TRBJ1-1 TRBV7-3
ASSLGDRGNSPLH TRBJ1-6 TRBV5-6
ASSTRDRTFGYT TRBJ1-2 TRBV6-5